Following are 24 T cell receptor beta chains from one sample sequenced in a study of blood T cell repertoires in COVID-19 (dated by TCRdb to the early 2020s). Receptor libraries were prepared by the immunoSEQ multiplex PCR assay. In TCRdb, the immuneACCESS table is reduced to in-frame sequences with V and J assigned. These tables do not hold every clone; where another copy was compared, an unresolved V gene accounts for under half, and the others remain unexplained. Here the sample has approximately 65,000 clones; roughly 85% occur a single time. The ten largest clones capture about 1.1% of the sample. Sequenced: peripheral blood. The receptors shown here come from a man aged 35 to 55 with acute or convalescent COVID-19.

This sequence joins TRBV9 and TRBJ2-7; 9 nucleotides line up with TRBD2. The CDR3 loop spans 15 amino acids. The V gene's germline CDR1 is SGDLS and CDR2 YYNGEE. Losses at the gene ends were 0 bases for V and 2 bases for J; bases not matched to a gene: 3. The CDR3 bases are TGTGCCAGCAGCGTAGCTGGCGGGGGGGCCTACGAGCAGTACTTC. This codes for CASSVAGGGAYEQYF.

The V gene is TRBV6-2 or TRBV6-3, the J gene TRBJ2-1; 8 bases match TRBD2. This CDR3 has 16 amino acids. The germline gives CDR1 MNHEY, CDR2 SVGEGT. The ends lost 2 bases at V and 9 bases at J; junction bases unmatched: 12. CDR3 sequence (DNA): TGTGCCAGCAGTTACACGAAGCGGGGGCCTCAGGGTGAGCAGTTCTTC. Amino acids: CASSYTKRGPQGEQFF.

This sequence joins TRBV7-3 and TRBJ1-4; D is perhaps TRBD1 (5 bases). The V end was cut by 5 bases, the J end by 6 bases, with 22 bases between. Germline CDR1 and CDR2: SGHTA and FQGTGA. CDR3 length: 17 residues. CDR3 coding DNA: TGTGCCAGCAGCACCGTTGGACACCGAACTCTGGATGAAAAACTGTTTTTT. Amino acid sequence: CASSTVGHRTLDEKLFF.

This clone showed up just a few times. This chain connects TRBV5-6 to TRBJ2-7; the D gene is possibly TRBD2 (6 bases). Trimming shortened V by 7 bases and J by 0 bases, and 17 bases separated the two germline ends. Germline CDR1 and CDR2: SGHDT and YYEEEE. This CDR3 region has 15 residues. The CDR3 bases are TGTGCCAGCGGCGAAAACGGGGGAAACTCCTACGAGCAGTACTTC. This encodes CASGENGGNSYEQYF. The full variable domain, completed using reference TRBV5-6 and TRBJ2-7, is DAGVTQSPTHLIKTRGQQVTLRCSPKSGHDTVSWYQQALGQGPQFIFQYYEEEERQRGNFPDRFSGHQFPNYSSELNVNALLLGDSALYLCASGENGGNSYEQYFGPGTRLTVT.

The rearrangement joins TRBV5-5 to TRBJ1-3, with D perhaps matching TRBD1 (6 bases). Trimming took 4 bases from V and 4 from J, leaving 27 bases between them. Germline assignment: CDR1 SGHKS and CDR2 YYEKEE (reference sequence). The CDR3 sequence is 19 residues long. CDR3 region: CASSPRGGSSGVVGNTIYF. The CDR3 DNA reads TGTGCCAGCAGCCCACGCGGAGGAAGCTCAGGGGTGGTCGGAAACACCATATATTTT.

This clone turned up a few times. This chain joins TRBV30 and TRBJ1-4; perhaps TRBD1 as D (6 bases). The CDR3 extends over 14 amino acids. Trimming pared 2 bases from V and 8 bases from J, leaving 15 bases between. Germline loops: CDR1 GTSNPN, CDR2 SVGIG (reference sequence). As DNA, the CDR3 is TGTGCCTGGAGTCGAGGGGGAGCAGGAGAAAAACTGTTTTTT. Residues: CAWSRGGAGEKLFF.

This clone was picked up one time. The CDR3 region has the DNA TGCGCCAGCAGCCACTACCTATCTAGCGACTACGAGCAGTACTTC. It specifies CASSHYLSSDYEQYF. The V call is TRBV4-1, the J call TRBJ2-7; D is possibly TRBD2 (6 bases). CDR1 is MGHRA, CDR2 YSYEKL, per germline. The ends were cut back, 3 bases at V and 3 bases at J, with 15 bases in the middle. The CDR3 loop spans 15 amino acids.

The genes are TRBV29-1 and TRBJ2-5; 7 nucleotides line up with TRBD1. CDR1 is SQVTM and CDR2 is ANQGSEA in the germline V gene. V gave up 3 bases and J gave up 5 bases; unmatched junction bases: 9. The CDR3 covers 14 residues. The chain's CDR3 is CSVEGTASSETQYF. DNA for the CDR3: TGCAGCGTTGAGGGGACAGCCTCCTCGGAGACCCAGTACTTC.

The chain carries TRBV6-2 or TRBV6-3 and TRBJ1-1; D ambiguous. The germline CDR1 and CDR2 sequences are MNHEY and SVGEGT. The CDR3 covers 14 residues. The V and J ends lost 2 bases and 5 bases respectively, with 12 bases between them. This CDR3 is CASSYTGGITEAFF. The DNA for the CDR3 is TGTGCCAGCAGTTACACGGGAGGGATTACTGAAGCTTTCTTT.

The rearrangement links TRBV4-2 to TRBJ1-1; TRBD1 matches 8 bases. This CDR3 is built from 17 residues. V shed 0 bases and J 0 bases; nucleotides not matched to a gene: 6. Germline CDR1 LGHNA, CDR2 YNFKEQ. The CDR3 protein is CASSQDLRTGMNTEAFF. CDR3 coding DNA: TGTGCCAGCAGCCAAGACCTAAGGACAGGGATGAACACTGAAGCTTTCTTT.

The V call is TRBV6-5, the J call TRBJ2-2; 7 nucleotides match TRBD1. V dropped 6 bases and J dropped 5; count of bases not matched to a gene: 9. The CDR3 is 15 amino acids. The germline V gene encodes CDR1 MNHEY and CDR2 SVGAGI. As DNA, the CDR3 is TGTGCCAGCAGCTCCTCAGACAGGGCTACCGGGGAGCTGTTTTTT. It specifies CASSSSDRATGELFF.

This clone came up a few times. The same CDR3 can be traced to other DNA sequences in this sample. The rearrangement uses TRBV2 and TRBJ1-1; 7 bases match TRBD1. Germline CDR1 and CDR2: SNHLY and FYNNEI. This CDR3 contains 13 residues. V shed 6 bases and J 1 base; nucleotides not matched to a gene: 2. CDR3 sequence reads: CASRRQGNTEAFF. CDR3 nucleotides: TGTGCCAGCAGAAGACAGGGGAACACTGAAGCTTTCTTT.

The chain joins TRBV11-3 to TRBJ2-5; D possibly corresponds to TRBD1 (6 bases). V shed 3 bases and J shed 6 bases, with 14 bases lying between them. This CDR3 comprises 14 residues. The germline CDR1 and CDR2 sequences are SGHNT and YENEEA. The CDR3 reads CASSLEQGVQTQYF. CDR3 nucleotides: TGTGCCAGCAGCTTGGAACAGGGCGTGCAGACCCAGTACTTC.

The V call is TRBV2, the J call TRBJ2-7; 8 bases are shared with TRBD1. The J segment lost 5 bases and the V segment lost 7 bases, leaving 13 bases of the junction unmatched. The CDR3 is 15 residues long. Germline-derived CDR1 and CDR2 are SNHLY and FYNNEI. The CDR3 sequence is CASTLSRTGSNEQYF. The CDR3 DNA is TGTGCCAGCACTCTATCCCGGACAGGGTCGAACGAGCAGTACTTC.

The V and J genes are TRBV5-5 and TRBJ2-5; 7 nucleotides match TRBD2. Germline CDR1 reads SGHKS; CDR2 reads YYEKEE (reference sequence). V lost 4 bases to trimming and J lost 1 base; unmatched junction nucleotides: 1. The CDR3 is 13 residues long. CDR3 sequence (DNA): TGTGCCAGCAGCGGGGAGGGCCAAGAGACCCAGTACTTC. Translation: CASSGEGQETQYF. Filled out from reference TRBV5-5 and TRBJ2-5, the complete variable domain reads DAGVTQSPTHLIKTRGQQVTLRCSPISGHKSVSWYQQVLGQGPQFIFQYYEKEERGRGNFPDRFSARQFPNYSSELNVNALLLGDSALYLCASSGEGQETQYFGPGTRLLVL.

This clone was seen a single time. The V gene is TRBV27, the J gene TRBJ1-5, with D possibly TRBD1 on 6 matching bases. This CDR3 spans 17 amino acids. V gave up 3 bases and J gave up 5 bases, with 20 bases separating them. Germline CDR1 and CDR2: MNHEY and SMNVEV (reference sequence). This CDR3 is CASSFAALTGGHQPQHF. The CDR3 DNA follows: TGTGCCAGCAGTTTCGCCGCCCTGACAGGAGGCCATCAGCCCCAGCATTTT.

This sequence joins TRBV5-5 and TRBJ2-1, with D unclear. From germline, CDR1 is SGHKS and CDR2 YYEKEE (reference sequence). The CDR3 spans 11 residues. The V and J ends lost 4 bases and 9 bases respectively, with 8 bases between them. CDR3 amino acids: CASSPLSEQFF. The CDR3 bases are TGTGCCAGCAGCCCTCTTAGTGAGCAGTTCTTC.

V and J are TRBV5-5 and TRBJ1-3; D uncertain. Germline loops: CDR1 SGHKS, CDR2 YYEKEE (reference sequence). The CDR3 totals 14 residues. The V end was cut by 2 bases, the J end by 0 bases, with 6 bases between. The CDR3 DNA follows: TGTGCCAGCAGCTTTCCAGGCTCTGGAAACACCATATATTTT. This gives the protein CASSFPGSGNTIYF.

The chain recombines TRBV6-6 with TRBJ1-5; a weak D match, TRBD1 (6 bases). CDR1 is MNHNY and CDR2 is SVGAGI in the germline V gene (reference sequence). This CDR3 has 14 residues. Trimming removed 5 bases from V and 3 bases from J, with 11 bases in between. In DNA form, the CDR3 reads TGTGCCAGCAGTACCGGACAGCTCAATCAGCCCCAGCATTTT. Protein sequence: CASSTGQLNQPQHF.

The J gene is TRBJ1-3, the V gene TRBV14; no clear D. CDR3 length equals 16 residues. Germline V lookup: CDR1 SGHDN, CDR2 FVKESK. Trimming shortened V by 2 bases and J by 0 bases, and 11 bases separated the two germline ends. CDR3 protein: CASSQILRSSGNTIYF. In DNA, the CDR3 is TGTGCCAGCAGCCAAATTCTACGGAGCTCTGGAAACACCATATATTTT.

J is TRBJ1-5 and V is TRBV24-1; D perhaps matches TRBD1 (5 bases). V dropped 3 bases and J dropped 0 bases, with 11 bases sitting between them. Per the germline V gene, CDR1 is KGHDR and CDR2 is SFDVKD. CDR3 length: 16 residues. The CDR3 DNA follows: TGTGCCACCAGTGATCCTAGGACACCTAGCAATCAGCCCCAGCATTTT. This codes for CATSDPRTPSNQPQHF.

The chain is built from TRBV2 and TRBJ1-4; D gene uncertain. CDR1 and CDR2 (germline): SNHLY, FYNNEI. This CDR3 is 13 amino acids long. The V and J ends lost 3 bases and 6 bases respectively, with 8 bases between them. CDR3 sequence reads: CASSDSRYEKLFF. CDR3 nucleotides: TGTGCCAGCAGTGATAGCCGGTATGAAAAACTGTTTTTT.

This clone was seen just once. V and J are TRBV7-3 and TRBJ2-2; TRBD2 matches 7 bases. The CDR3 is 16 residues long. V lost 5 bases to trimming and J lost 2 bases; unmatched junction nucleotides: 8. Per germline, CDR1 SGHTA and CDR2 FQGTGA. The CDR3 loop reads CASSQTGTTNTGELFF. The CDR3 nucleotides are TGTGCCAGCAGCCAAACCGGGACTACCAACACCGGGGAGCTGTTTTTT. The whole variable domain, remainder taken from reference TRBV7-3 and TRBJ2-2, is GAGVSQTPSNKVTEKGKYVELRCDPISGHTALYWYRQSLGQGPEFLIYFQGTGAADDSGLPNDRFFAVRPEGSVSTLKIQRTERGDSAVYLCASSQTGTTNTGELFFGEGSRLTVL.

V usage is TRBV11-3 and J usage is TRBJ2-2, with 8 positions matching TRBD1. V shed 6 bases, J shed 5 bases, and the junction held 8 bases outside the gene matches. Germline loops: CDR1 SGHNT, CDR2 YENEEA. The CDR3 consists of 15 residues. This chain's CDR3 is CASSLQQGGTGELFF. In DNA, the CDR3 is TGTGCCAGCAGTTTACAACAGGGGGGTACCGGGGAGCTGTTTTTT.